The 29 T cell receptor beta chains given below trace back to one sample, sequenced in a study of T cells and Merkel cell carcinoma outcomes. The assay was immunoSEQ multiplex PCR, and TCRdb's table has in-frame clones only and misses some. Among about 930 clones listed, about 92% were seen once. What was sequenced was tumor tissue from Merkel cell carcinoma. The receptors derive from a human donor with Merkel cell carcinoma.

The chain joins TRBV7-2 to TRBJ2-3, with 14 nucleotides matching TRBD2. V lost 2 bases and J lost 3; bases outside the gene matches: 7. CDR1 is SGHTA, CDR2 FQGNSA, per germline. The CDR3 has 18 residues. The CDR3 protein is CASSLPGTSGRGTDTQYF. Written as DNA, the CDR3 is TGTGCCAGCAGCTTACCTGGGACTAGCGGGAGAGGAACAGATACGCAGTATTTT. Complete variable domain (other parts from reference TRBV7-2 and TRBJ2-3): GAGVSQSPSNKVTEKGKDVELRCDPISGHTALYWYRQSLGQGLEFLIYFQGNSAPDKSGLPSDRFSAERTGGSVSTLTIQRTQQEDSAVYLCASSLPGTSGRGTDTQYFGPGTRLTVL.

V is TRBV29-1 and J is TRBJ1-3, with D possibly matching TRBD1 (5 bases). V dropped 4 bases and J dropped 3 bases, with 19 bases sitting between them. This CDR3 comprises 16 residues. Germline CDR1 reads SQVTM; CDR2 reads ANQGSEA. The DNA of the CDR3 is TGCAGCGTTGGAGGGGCGGAAGGAGTGCTTGGAAACACCATATATTTT. Protein product: CSVGGAEGVLGNTIYF.

V and J are TRBV11-2 and TRBJ2-1; D not resolved. V gave up 2 bases and J gave up 8 bases, with 7 bases separating them. CDR1 SGHAT and CDR2 FQNNGV come from the germline V gene. This CDR3 is 12 amino acids long. The CDR3 DNA reads as TGTGCCAGCAGCTTAAGGGTAGATGAGCAGTTCTTC. Encoded protein: CASSLRVDEQFF.

This clone has just one count. This chain uses TRBV6-5 with TRBJ2-7, with 9 nucleotides matching TRBD1. Germline V gene sequence: CDR1 MNHEY, CDR2 SVGAGI. V was pared by 6 bases and J by 2 bases, with 8 bases of the junction left unmatched. The CDR3 sequence is 15 residues long. The CDR3 protein is CASSYGTGSPYEQYF. The CDR3 bases are TGTGCCAGCAGCTATGGGACAGGGAGTCCCTACGAGCAGTACTTC.

This rearrangement joins TRBV2 to TRBJ1-2; no definite D call. This CDR3 is built from 11 residues. Trimming removed 6 bases at V and 4 bases at J, with 6 bases between. CDR1 is SNHLY and CDR2 is FYNNEI in the germline V gene. The CDR3 DNA is TGTGCCAGCAGGGGCGCCTATGGCTACACCTTC. This translates into CASRGAYGYTF.

The chain employs TRBV4-3 and TRBJ2-1, with 7 bases that match TRBD2. V shed 1 base, J shed 9 bases, and the junction held 15 bases outside the gene matches. The CDR3 is 17 amino acids. Germline CDR1 is LGHNA and CDR2 is YSLEER. CDR3 protein: CASSQAAGPILRSEQFF. CDR3 sequence (DNA): TGCGCCAGCAGCCAAGCAGCGGGACCCATTCTTAGGAGTGAGCAGTTCTTC.

A few counts support this clone. The chain uses TRBV28 and TRBJ2-7; 7 nucleotides align to TRBD2. The ends lost 3 bases at V and 7 bases at J; junction bases unmatched: 9. Germline assignment: CDR1 MDHEN and CDR2 SYDVKM. This CDR3 is 14 amino acids long. CDR3 sequence reads: CASSLAGGGWEQYF. The CDR3 DNA follows: TGTGCCAGCAGTTTGGCCGGGGGAGGGTGGGAGCAGTACTTC.

The J gene is TRBJ2-7, the V gene TRBV9; 10 bases are shared with TRBD1. Germline lookup yields CDR1 SGDLS and CDR2 YYNGEE. V gave up 2 bases and J gave up 5 bases; unmatched junction bases: 4. The CDR3 contains 14 residues. The CDR3 sequence is CASSVGQGIHEQYF. In DNA form, the CDR3 reads TGTGCCAGCAGCGTGGGACAGGGGATCCACGAGCAGTACTTC. Full variable domain (remainder filled in from reference TRBV9 and TRBJ2-7): DSGVTQTPKHLITATGQRVTLRCSPRSGDLSVYWYQQSLDQGLQFLIQYYNGEERAKGNILERFSAQQFPDLHSELNLSSLELGDSALYFCASSVGQGIHEQYFGPGTRLTVT.

This clone was detected only a few times. The CDR3 here is CASSLALGQGVAEQYF. The CDR3 bases are TGTGCCAGCAGCTTAGCGCTCGGACAGGGGGTTGCCGAGCAGTACTTC. The chain recombines TRBV7-9 with TRBJ2-7; TRBD1 aligns across 10 bases. The CDR3 has 16 residues. With 0 bases clipped from V and 6 bases from J, the junction kept 8 bases outside the gene matches. CDR1 is SEHNR and CDR2 is FQNEAQ in the germline V gene (reference sequence).

The chain has TRBV9 and TRBJ2-2, with 14 nucleotides matching TRBD2. The CDR3 extends over 20 amino acids. After removal of 0 bases from V and 4 bases from J, the junction contained 11 bases not matched to a gene. Per the germline V gene, CDR1 is SGDLS and CDR2 is YYNGEE. This CDR3 is CASSVGVTSGRALGTGELFF. As DNA, the CDR3 is TGTGCCAGCAGCGTAGGTGTGACTAGCGGGAGGGCCCTCGGCACCGGGGAGCTGTTTTTT.

The rearrangement links TRBV14 to TRBJ2-1; 10 bases align to TRBD2. There are 15 residues in the CDR3. The J segment lost 7 bases and the V segment lost 5 bases, leaving 8 bases of the junction unmatched. CDR1 is SGHDN, CDR2 FVKESK, per germline. Here the CDR3 DNA reads TGTGCCAGCAGCGCAGCGCTAGCGGGAGCGAATGAGCAGTTCTTC. Translation gives CASSAALAGANEQFF.

J is TRBJ2-7 and V is TRBV28, with TRBD1 identical over 8 bases. CDR1 and CDR2 from the germline V gene are MDHEN and SYDVKM. The CDR3 is 13 amino acids. Trimming took 5 bases from V and 3 from J; bases not matched to a gene: 3. The CDR3, as DNA: TGTGCCAGCAGTCCAGGGGGCAACTACGAGCAGTACTTC. It specifies CASSPGGNYEQYF.

The chain is built from TRBV7-2 and TRBJ2-5, with D unresolved. Germline CDR1 SGHTA, CDR2 FQGNSA. The CDR3 has 12 amino acids. V lost 4 bases and J 5 bases, leaving 8 bases between the germline ends. CDR3 sequence (DNA): TGTGCCAGCAGCTACTACCCGGAGACCCAGTACTTC. Amino acid sequence: CASSYYPETQYF.

The J gene is TRBJ1-1, the V gene TRBV5-4; possibly TRBD1 for D (5 bases). Germline CDR1 and CDR2: SGHNT and YYREEE (reference sequence). Trimming removed 4 bases at V and 4 bases at J, with 20 bases between. The CDR3 loop spans 16 amino acids. The DNA of the CDR3 is TGTGCCAGCAGCCTACCGGGACCCCAAGGTAGCACTGAAGCTTTCTTT. Its translation is CASSLPGPQGSTEAFF.

The rearrangement links TRBV30 to TRBJ1-5; TRBD1 agrees at 9 bases. The CDR3 loop spans 14 amino acids. Germline CDR1 reads GTSNPN; CDR2 reads SVGIG (reference sequence). V lost 4 bases to trimming and J lost 4 bases; unmatched junction nucleotides: 5. Written as DNA, the CDR3 is TGTGCCTGGAAAACCGGGACAGGGAATCAGCCCCAGCATTTT. It specifies CAWKTGTGNQPQHF.

V gene TRBV28 combines with J gene TRBJ2-7; no firm D call. Germline V gene lookup returns CDR1 MDHEN and CDR2 SYDVKM. Trimming stripped 6 bases from V and 4 bases from J, with 16 bases between. This CDR3 contains 14 residues. The CDR3 bases are TGTGCCAGCAGCTCTCCCCCCCCTAGATACGAGCAGTACTTC. Its protein is CASSSPPPRYEQYF.

This clone has only a few counts. V and J are TRBV30 and TRBJ2-3; TRBD2 matches at 7 bases. Germline CDR1 and CDR2: GTSNPN and SVGIG (reference sequence). V lost 4 bases to trimming and J lost 5 bases; unmatched junction nucleotides: 3. This CDR3 has 12 residues. CDR3 sequence (DNA): TGTGCCTGGACCGGGGAGGGAGATACGCAGTATTTT. Translated, it gives CAWTGEGDTQYF.

The chain is built from TRBV5-1 and TRBJ2-2; D not certain. The V end lost 7 bases, the J end lost 6 bases, and 16 bases lay between the germline ends. CDR1 and CDR2 from the germline V gene are SGHRS and YFSETQ. This CDR3 is built from 14 residues. CDR3 in amino acids: CASLGQESAGELFF. In nucleotides, the CDR3 is TGCGCCAGCTTAGGGCAAGAATCCGCCGGGGAGCTGTTTTTT.

As for this clone: This sample also contains other DNA sequences that code for the same CDR3. The chain couples TRBV29-1 to TRBJ2-1; 10 nucleotides agree with TRBD1. The CDR3 length is 15 residues. With 7 bases clipped from V and 12 bases from J, the junction kept 18 bases outside the gene matches. CDR1 and CDR2 from the germline V gene are SQVTM and ANQGSEA. The CDR3 DNA sequence: TGCAGCGCCACCACTGGGGGGACAGGGGCCCTAAGGCAGTTCTTC. Protein product: CSATTGGTGALRQFF.

Here the CDR3 reads CASSQACAIYQTQHF. The DNA for the CDR3 is TGCGCCAGCAGCCAAGCGTGTGCTATCTACCAAACCCAGCATTTT. The chain couples TRBV4-3 to TRBJ1-5, with D unresolved. V lost 1 base, J lost 11 bases, and 18 bases lay in between. This CDR3 is built from 15 residues. Germline V gene sequence: CDR1 LGHNA, CDR2 YSLEER.

The genes are TRBV28 and TRBJ1-1; 7 nucleotides match TRBD1. Looked up from germline, CDR1 is MDHEN and CDR2 is SYDVKM. This CDR3 comprises 13 residues. V lost 5 bases, J lost 4 bases, and 4 bases stayed unmatched. As DNA, the CDR3 is TGTGCCAGCAGTCGGGGACAGAGCACTGAAGCTTTCTTT. Amino acids: CASSRGQSTEAFF.

The gene calls are TRBV4-1 and TRBJ2-1; TRBD2 matches at 10 bases. The CDR3 totals 15 residues. The J segment lost 3 bases and the V segment lost 4 bases, leaving 3 bases of the junction unmatched. Germline V CDR1 and CDR2: MGHRA, YSYEKL. The CDR3 coding sequence is TGCGCCAGCAGCCCCCTAGCGGGAGTCTACAATGAGCAGTTCTTC. It yields the protein CASSPLAGVYNEQFF.

The chain uses TRBV25-1 and TRBJ2-5; 11 bases line up with TRBD1. This CDR3 has 15 amino acids. Unmatched junction bases numbered 6, after V lost 5 bases and J lost 4 bases. Germline V CDR1 and CDR2: MGHDK, SYGVNS. In DNA, the CDR3 is TGTGCCAGCAGTCTACCGGGACAGGGGGGAGAGACCCAGTACTTC. Amino acid sequence: CASSLPGQGGETQYF.

V gene TRBV30 combines with J gene TRBJ1-5, with 8 bases that match TRBD1. CDR3 size: 15 residues. Germline V gene sequence: CDR1 GTSNPN, CDR2 SVGIG (reference sequence). After removal of 0 bases from V and 6 bases from J, the junction contained 7 bases not matched to a gene. CDR3 protein: CAWSVETGVGQPQHF. CDR3 DNA sequence: TGTGCCTGGAGTGTTGAGACAGGGGTGGGTCAGCCCCAGCATTTT.

The rearrangement joins TRBV30 to TRBJ1-5; the D gene is possibly TRBD1 (5 bases). The CDR3 has 15 amino acids. Germline V gene lookup returns CDR1 GTSNPN and CDR2 SVGIG (reference sequence). The V and J ends lost 2 bases and 4 bases respectively, with 15 bases between them. CDR3 amino acids: CAWSPGAQGNQPQHF. CDR3 sequence (DNA): TGTGCCTGGAGTCCCGGGGCCCAAGGGAATCAGCCCCAGCATTTT.

The chain is built from TRBV9 and TRBJ2-1, with 9 bases that match TRBD2. Germline V CDR1 and CDR2: SGDLS, YYNGEE. This CDR3 comprises 15 residues. Trimming removed 2 bases from V and 8 bases from J; junction bases left unmatched: 8. The CDR3 coding sequence is TGTGCCAGCAGCGTTGCGGGAGGGATGTTGGATGAGCAGTTCTTC. Translated, it gives CASSVAGGMLDEQFF.

V is TRBV5-6 and J is TRBJ2-3; TRBD1 matches at 7 bases. This CDR3 has 14 residues. The germline gives CDR1 SGHDT, CDR2 YYEEEE. V dropped 5 bases and J dropped 3; count of bases not matched to a gene: 6. This CDR3 reads CASSRRQGTDTQYF. CDR3 sequence (DNA): TGTGCCAGCAGTAGGAGACAGGGAACAGATACGCAGTATTTT.

The J gene is TRBJ1-1, the V gene TRBV29-1; D may be TRBD1 (6 bases). Germline V lookup: CDR1 SQVTM, CDR2 ANQGSEA. The CDR3 is made up of 13 amino acids. V dropped 7 bases and J dropped 1 base, with 13 bases sitting between them. The CDR3 DNA is TGCAGCGCTGTACAGGGTTGGAACACTGAAGCTTTCTTT. It specifies CSAVQGWNTEAFF.

V gene TRBV30 combines with J gene TRBJ2-1; no definite D call. Germline V gene data show CDR1 as GTSNPN and CDR2 as SVGIG (reference sequence). The CDR3 totals 12 residues. V shed 2 bases and J shed 6 bases, with 8 bases lying between them. This CDR3 is CAWSPVRNEQFF. Written as DNA, the CDR3 is TGTGCCTGGAGTCCGGTGCGCAATGAGCAGTTCTTC.